These T cell receptor beta chains were read from a single sample in a study of blood T cell repertoires in COVID-19. The method was immunoSEQ multiplex PCR; TCRdb's version includes in-frame clones alone and lacks a portion of them. The data contain approximately 300,000 clones, roughly 91% of them singletons. Sequencing used peripheral blood. The receptor source for this set is a man between 35 and 55 years old with acute or convalescent COVID-19. Both conserved end residues are part of each CDR3. The D gene is left open where the match is weak. The size of a clone is reported for some rows only, either as once, few or many, or as a class for expanded clones.

clone_size: few
j_call: TRBJ1-5
d_call: -
v_call: TRBV24-1
cdr3_nt: TGTGCCACCAGTGACCCGACAGGCGGTGGGCAGCCCCAGCATTTT
cdr3_aa: CATSDPTGGGQPQHF

clone_size: -
j_call: TRBJ1-2
d_call: -
v_call: TRBV19
cdr3_nt: TGTGCCAGTAGTATACGACCAGGTAAAGAGGGCTATGGCTACACCTTC
cdr3_aa: CASSIRPGKEGYGYTF

clone_size: -
j_call: TRBJ1-2
d_call: TRBD1
v_call: TRBV11-2
cdr3_nt: TGTGCCAGCACAGGGATGGGGCACAGGGGGTTTCGTGGCTACACCTTC
cdr3_aa: CASTGMGHRGFRGYTF

clone_size: -
j_call: TRBJ2-5
d_call: -
v_call: TRBV5-5
cdr3_nt: TGTGCCAGTCAGCCGGGGATCAGCCAAGAGACCCAGTACTTC
cdr3_aa: CASQPGISQETQYF

clone_size: -
j_call: TRBJ2-3
d_call: -
v_call: TRBV6-1
cdr3_nt: TGTGCCAGCAGTGAGCGCTGGACGCAGTATTTT
cdr3_aa: CASSERWTQYF

clone_size: -
j_call: TRBJ2-2
d_call: TRBD2
v_call: TRBV19
cdr3_nt: TGTGCCAGTAGTCTACTAGCGGGGGACACCGGGGAGCTGTTTTTT
cdr3_aa: CASSLLAGDTGELFF

clone_size: few
j_call: TRBJ2-3
d_call: TRBD1
v_call: TRBV7-6
cdr3_nt: TGTGCCAGCAGCCTCCGGGGACAGGGGGCTTTCACAGATACGCAGTATTTT
cdr3_aa: CASSLRGQGAFTDTQYF

clone_size: -
j_call: TRBJ1-5
d_call: -
v_call: TRBV2
cdr3_nt: TGTGCCAGCCGGGGTCCTACCCCCAATCAGCCCCAGCATTTT
cdr3_aa: CASRGPTPNQPQHF

clone_size: -
j_call: TRBJ2-2
d_call: TRBD2
v_call: TRBV14
cdr3_nt: TGTGCCAGCAGCCAAGTGGCGGGGGGGAACACCGGGGAGCTGTTTTTT
cdr3_aa: CASSQVAGGNTGELFF

clone_size: -
j_call: TRBJ2-3
d_call: -
v_call: TRBV24-1
cdr3_nt: TGTGCCACCAGTGATACGGCAGGGCCTGGAGATACGCAGTATTTT
cdr3_aa: CATSDTAGPGDTQYF

clone_size: once
j_call: TRBJ2-1
d_call: TRBD2
v_call: TRBV2
cdr3_nt: TGTGCCAGCTATCAGCGGGGGGCCACCAATGAGCAGTTCTTC
cdr3_aa: CASYQRGATNEQFF

clone_size: -
j_call: TRBJ1-2
d_call: TRBD1
v_call: TRBV5-1
cdr3_nt: TGCGCCAGCAGCTTAGGACAGGTTAACTATGGCTACACCTTC
cdr3_aa: CASSLGQVNYGYTF

clone_size: -
j_call: TRBJ2-1
d_call: -
v_call: TRBV6-1
cdr3_nt: TGTGCCAGCAGTGAAGCGACACTGTACAATGAGCAGTTCTTC
cdr3_aa: CASSEATLYNEQFF

clone_size: -
j_call: TRBJ1-5
d_call: TRBD1
v_call: TRBV9
cdr3_nt: TGTGCCAGCAGCACTGAGGACAGGGTACATCAGCCCCAGCATTTT
cdr3_aa: CASSTEDRVHQPQHF

clone_size: -
j_call: TRBJ2-6
d_call: -
v_call: TRBV6-5
cdr3_nt: TGTGCCAGCAGTTCGGTGTCTGGGGCCAACGTCCTGACTTTC
cdr3_aa: CASSSVSGANVLTF

clone_size: -
j_call: TRBJ1-1
d_call: -
v_call: TRBV27
cdr3_nt: TGTGCCAGCAGTGAGGGGAACACTGAAGCTTTCTTT
cdr3_aa: CASSEGNTEAFF

clone_size: -
j_call: TRBJ1-2
d_call: -
v_call: TRBV4-1
cdr3_nt: TGCGCCAGCAGCCGATCCTTGGACAGCGTTTATGGCTACACCTTC
cdr3_aa: CASSRSLDSVYGYTF

clone_size: -
j_call: TRBJ1-1
d_call: -
v_call: TRBV11-2
cdr3_nt: TGTGCCAGCAGCTTCGTCCAGGGCGCTGAAGCTTTCTTT
cdr3_aa: CASSFVQGAEAFF

clone_size: -
j_call: TRBJ1-5
d_call: -
v_call: TRBV19
cdr3_nt: TGTGCCAGTAGTCCTCCGGCGGGAGGGGGGGACAATCAGCCCCAGCATTTT
cdr3_aa: CASSPPAGGGDNQPQHF

clone_size: -
j_call: TRBJ1-2
d_call: -
v_call: TRBV24-1
cdr3_nt: TGTGCCACCAGTGATTCGGGACAAGGCTACACCTTC
cdr3_aa: CATSDSGQGYTF

clone_size: -
j_call: TRBJ2-1
d_call: TRBD2
v_call: TRBV7-9
cdr3_nt: TGTGCCAGCAGCTTAGCATTAGCGGGGTCCTACAATGAGCAGTTCTTC
cdr3_aa: CASSLALAGSYNEQFF

clone_size: -
j_call: TRBJ1-3
d_call: -
v_call: TRBV12-3/TRBV12-4
cdr3_nt: TGTGCCAGCAGACAGAGCTCTGGAAACACCATATATTTT
cdr3_aa: CASRQSSGNTIYF

clone_size: -
j_call: TRBJ2-7
d_call: -
v_call: TRBV7-9
cdr3_nt: TGTGCCAGCAGCTCCCAGGACAGCGCCTACGAGCAGTACTTC
cdr3_aa: CASSSQDSAYEQYF

clone_size: -
j_call: TRBJ2-1
d_call: TRBD1
v_call: TRBV24-1
cdr3_nt: TGTGCCACCAGTGATCCCGGGACAGGTAACAATGAGCAGTTCTTC
cdr3_aa: CATSDPGTGNNEQFF

clone_size: -
j_call: TRBJ2-2
d_call: TRBD2
v_call: TRBV6-5
cdr3_nt: TGTGCCAGCAATACACTAGCGGGGGAGGGCGGGGAGCTGTTTTTT
cdr3_aa: CASNTLAGEGGELFF

clone_size: -
j_call: TRBJ1-2
d_call: -
v_call: TRBV6-6
cdr3_nt: TGTGCCAGCAGGCCAGGGAACTATGGCTACACCTTC
cdr3_aa: CASRPGNYGYTF